This T cell receptor (beta chain) was recovered during a study of metastatic and nonmetastatic thyroid tumors. Study-wide context: Where malignant and benign thyroid patients were concerned, repertoires were compared across blood and tumor or nodule tissue.

Whole-study results and caveats: Malignant tumors reportedly showed significantly higher TCR beta diversity than benign nodules in both blood and tumor.

TCRdb re-analyzed the PCR reads through MiXCR. The data contain over 40,000 clones, more than 20% of them seen just once; the ten biggest clones take up roughly 3.2%. Nobody among the patients had been given any treatment before thyroid surgery. About this clone itself: What it binds is unknown. Other DNA sequences in the same sample also yield this CDR3.

The CDR3 contains 13 residues. V was trimmed by 0 bases and J by 7 bases, leaving 10 bases between them. Germline V gene sequence: CDR1 PRHDT, CDR2 FYEKMQ (reference sequence). The rearrangement links TRBV13 to TRBJ2-7; no clear D gene. The sequenced sample consisted of blood. The sequence was obtained from a male donor with papillary thyroid cancer or a benign thyroid nodule (not recorded which). Some clones in this sample may be carry-over from other donors' samples. The CDR3 sequence: CASSLGLRGEQYF. In DNA form, the CDR3 reads TGTGCCAGCAGCTTAGGCCTCCGTGGTGAGCAGTACTTC.